This passage covers 27 T cell receptor beta chains from one sample sequenced in a study of T cell responses to AZD1222 COVID-19 vaccine. Sequencing used immunoSEQ multiplex PCR; TCRdb keeps in-frame clones, though not all of them. The table includes about 110,000 clones, under 90% detected once. The specimen comprised peripheral blood, sampled on day 0 of AZD1222 vaccination. The origin of the receptors is an adult in good health.

The chain carries TRBV13 and TRBJ1-1, with 8 bases lining up with TRBD1. Germline CDR1 reads PRHDT; CDR2 reads FYEKMQ (reference sequence). CDR3 length: 15 amino acids. After removal of 5 bases from V and 6 bases from J, the junction contained 11 bases not matched to a gene. CDR3 amino acids: CASSPQGIQGAEAFF. For the CDR3, the DNA is TGTGCCAGCAGCCCGCAGGGGATACAGGGGGCTGAAGCTTTCTTT.

This sequence joins TRBV27 and TRBJ1-2; D uncertain. Trimming pared 6 bases from V and 3 bases from J, leaving 23 bases between. The CDR3 has 17 residues. Germline V gene data show CDR1 as MNHEY and CDR2 as SMNVEV (reference sequence). CDR3 sequence (DNA): TGTGCCAGCAGCCAAGGATATGGGGAATACCAATACTATGGCTACACCTTC. As protein: CASSQGYGEYQYYGYTF.

The chain couples TRBV30 to TRBJ1-5, with TRBD1 matching 8 bases. This CDR3 spans 13 amino acids. Germline CDR1 and CDR2: GTSNPN and SVGIG (reference sequence). Germline trimming cut 1 base from V and 4 bases from J; bases unmatched to any gene: 0. CDR3 region: CAWSGQGNQPQHF. Here the CDR3 DNA reads TGTGCCTGGAGTGGACAGGGGAATCAGCCCCAGCATTTT.

The gene calls are TRBV10-3 and TRBJ1-2; D might be TRBD1 (5 bases). Trimming pared 5 bases from V and 2 bases from J, leaving 12 bases between. Germline V gene data show CDR1 as ENHRY and CDR2 as SYGVKD. The CDR3 is made up of 14 amino acids. CDR3 bases: TGTGCCATCAGTCGGGACGGAGGGAACTATGGCTACACCTTC. Translation gives CAISRDGGNYGYTF.

The rearrangement links TRBV7-3 to TRBJ2-1; TRBD2 agrees at 12 bases. The V gene end was trimmed by 8 bases and the J gene end by 8 bases; junction bases not matched to a gene: 4. Looked up from germline, CDR1 is SGHTA and CDR2 is FQGTGA. CDR3 length equals 13 residues. This CDR3 reads CASGLAGRYEQFF. The DNA for the CDR3 is TGTGCCAGCGGACTAGCGGGAAGGTATGAGCAGTTCTTC.

This chain joins TRBV7-9 and TRBJ2-1, with D perhaps TRBD1 (5 bases). The CDR3 sequence is 14 residues long. Trimming shortened V by 4 bases and J by 2 bases, and 9 bases separated the two germline ends. Germline lookup yields CDR1 SEHNR and CDR2 FQNEAQ (reference sequence). CDR3 loop: CASSSRAPYNEQFF. CDR3 bases: TGTGCCAGCAGCTCCAGGGCCCCCTACAATGAGCAGTTCTTC.

This chain uses TRBV2 with TRBJ2-7, with D perhaps matching TRBD2 (5 bases). Germline V gene data show CDR1 as SNHLY and CDR2 as FYNNEI. The germline V and J ends were trimmed by 6 bases and 5 bases, with 23 bases remaining between them. The CDR3 has 16 amino acids. This chain's CDR3 is CASRHAGRTLRDEQYF. The DNA of the CDR3 is TGTGCCAGCAGACATGCCGGACGGACTCTCCGGGACGAGCAGTACTTC.

The J gene is TRBJ1-1, the V gene TRBV5-4, with 11 bases lining up with TRBD1. The CDR3 runs to 15 residues. Looked up from germline, CDR1 is SGHNT and CDR2 is YYREEE (reference sequence). Trimming removed 2 bases from V and 4 bases from J; junction bases left unmatched: 4. The CDR3 DNA reads as TGTGCCAGCAGCTTCGGACAGGGGGCGTTCACTGAAGCTTTCTTT. Protein: CASSFGQGAFTEAFF.

The V gene is TRBV18, the J gene TRBJ1-3; D is unclear. CDR3 size: 15 residues. V was trimmed by 1 base and J by 7 bases, leaving 14 bases between them. CDR1 KGHSH and CDR2 LQKENI come from the germline V gene. This CDR3 reads CASSPLSQDANTIYF. CDR3 DNA: TGTGCCAGCTCACCACTCTCGCAGGATGCTAACACCATATATTTT.

The DNA for the CDR3 is TGCGCCAGCAGCCAAGGGAGGGCTAGCGGGGGAGATGAGCAGTTCTTC. This sequence encodes CASSQGRASGGDEQFF. This sequence joins TRBV4-1 and TRBJ2-1; the match to TRBD2 covers 10 bases. The CDR3 contains 16 residues. V was clipped by 1 base and J by 8 bases; unmatched bases: 8. Germline V lookup: CDR1 MGHRA, CDR2 YSYEKL.

The chain carries TRBV19 and TRBJ1-6; TRBD1 aligns across 9 bases. The CDR3 loop spans 15 amino acids. After removal of 0 bases from V and 8 bases from J, the junction contained 2 bases not matched to a gene. Germline V gene sequence: CDR1 LNHDA, CDR2 SQIVND (reference sequence). CDR3 sequence: CASSIETGGDSPLHF. The CDR3 DNA reads TGTGCCAGTAGTATAGAGACAGGGGGGGATTCACCCCTCCACTTT.

The rearrangement joins TRBV5-1 to TRBJ2-1; D perhaps matches TRBD1 (5 bases). The ends were cut back, 3 bases at V and 4 bases at J, with 14 bases in the middle. The CDR3 consists of 15 residues. Germline-derived CDR1 and CDR2 are SGHRS and YFSETQ. The CDR3 spells CASSSNTDSYNEQFF. Written as DNA, the CDR3 is TGCGCCAGCAGCTCAAACACTGACAGTTACAATGAGCAGTTCTTC.

The chain uses TRBV12-3 or TRBV12-4 and TRBJ1-2, with TRBD1 matching over 11 bases. With V trimmed by 8 bases and J by 7 bases, 6 bases remained unmatched. The CDR3 is made up of 13 amino acids. The CDR3 reads CASQGQGAFGYTF. The CDR3 coding sequence is TGTGCCAGCCAAGGACAGGGGGCCTTTGGCTACACCTTC.

The CDR3 here is CASSHREFNEKLFF. CDR3 DNA sequence: TGTGCCAGTAGCCACAGGGAGTTTAATGAAAAACTGTTTTTT. The chain links TRBV19 to TRBJ1-4, with a possible D match to TRBD1 (6 bases). Germline loops: CDR1 LNHDA, CDR2 SQIVND (reference sequence). The CDR3 is 14 amino acids. The V end was cut by 6 bases, the J end by 4 bases, with 12 bases between.

The rearrangement uses TRBV18 and TRBJ2-3, with TRBD2 as a possible D gene (5 bases). Germline CDR1 and CDR2: KGHSH and LQKENI. Trimming took 2 bases from V and 1 from J, leaving 7 bases between them. The CDR3 runs 14 residues. CDR3: CASSPLRGTDTQYF. CDR3 DNA sequence: TGTGCCAGCTCACCATTGAGGGGCACAGATACGCAGTATTTT.

This clone was detected only once. This chain connects TRBV10-3 to TRBJ1-5, with TRBD1 matching 7 bases. The CDR3 has 14 amino acids. The V gene end was trimmed by 6 bases and the J gene end by 4 bases; junction bases not matched to a gene: 6. Germline CDR1 reads ENHRY; CDR2 reads SYGVKD. In DNA form, the CDR3 reads TGTGCCATCAGCAACAGGGGTTTTAATCAGCCCCAGCATTTT. The encoded protein is CAISNRGFNQPQHF.

This chain uses TRBV27 with TRBJ2-2; 7 positions agree with TRBD2. Per germline, CDR1 MNHEY and CDR2 SMNVEV (reference sequence). CDR3 length: 16 residues. V trimming: 7 bases; J trimming: 4 bases; junction bases outside the gene matches: 12. The CDR3 spells CASTTRTRSATGELFF. The CDR3 DNA sequence: TGTGCCAGCACTACCCGGACTAGGTCCGCCACCGGGGAGCTGTTTTTT.

The rearrangement links TRBV7-8 to TRBJ1-1; no clear D. Germline CDR1 reads SGHVS; CDR2 reads FQNEAQ. The CDR3 is made up of 16 amino acids. V gave up 1 base and J gave up 3 bases, with 15 bases separating them. CDR3 nucleotides: TGTGCCAGCAGCTTAGATTTTAGGAATAGGGACACTGAAGCTTTCTTT. Translation: CASSLDFRNRDTEAFF.

This clone appeared a single time. The rearrangement uses TRBV2 and TRBJ1-6; tentative D call: TRBD1 (6 bases). The V end lost 8 bases, the J end lost 8 bases, and 10 bases lay between the germline ends. The CDR3 length is 12 residues. The germline V gene encodes CDR1 SNHLY and CDR2 FYNNEI. The CDR3 region is CASRQEDSPLHF. The CDR3 nucleotides are TGTGCCAGCCGACAGGAGGATTCACCCCTCCACTTT.

This rearrangement joins TRBV28 to TRBJ1-5; no clear D. Germline V gene data show CDR1 as MDHEN and CDR2 as SYDVKM. The CDR3 spans 13 residues. The V and J ends lost 6 bases and 2 bases respectively, with 8 bases between them. CDR3 amino acids: CASRVLGNQPQHF. CDR3 nucleotides: TGTGCCAGCAGGGTCCTGGGCAATCAGCCCCAGCATTTT.

CDR3 nucleotide sequence: TGCGCCAGCAGCCCGGGAGATGGGAGGGGGCTTAGCAATCAGCCCCAGCATTTT. It encodes CASSPGDGRGLSNQPQHF. V is TRBV5-1 and J is TRBJ1-5; 7 bases align to TRBD1. Germline V gene sequence: CDR1 SGHRS, CDR2 YFSETQ. Trimming at V came to 4 bases and at J to 0 bases, leaving 13 bases not matched to a gene. The CDR3 runs to 18 residues.

V gene TRBV30 combines with J gene TRBJ2-7; D is undetermined. Trimming left V 0 bases short and J 1 base short, with 13 bases between. CDR1 is GTSNPN, CDR2 SVGIG, per germline (reference sequence). The length of the CDR3 is 15 residues. The CDR3 is CAWSVGGATSYEQYF. The CDR3, as DNA: TGTGCCTGGAGTGTAGGTGGAGCAACGTCCTACGAGCAGTACTTC.

The rearrangement links TRBV27 to TRBJ2-3, with 8 positions matching TRBD1. V dropped 5 bases and J dropped 0; count of bases not matched to a gene: 10. CDR1 is MNHEY, CDR2 SMNVEV, per germline (reference sequence). The CDR3 has 17 amino acids. DNA of the CDR3: TGTGCCAGCAGTCCCTGGAGGACAGGGCCTAGCACAGATACGCAGTATTTT. It encodes CASSPWRTGPSTDTQYF.

The gene calls are TRBV28 and TRBJ1-1, with a tentative D call TRBD1 (5 bases). Trimming stripped 6 bases from V and 1 base from J, with 18 bases between. Germline loops: CDR1 MDHEN, CDR2 SYDVKM. The CDR3 contains 16 residues. The CDR3 loop is CASRDSQAGTNTEAFF. CDR3 nucleotides: TGTGCCAGCAGGGACTCCCAGGCAGGGACGAACACTGAAGCTTTCTTT. The full variable domain, with the rest looked up from reference TRBV28 and TRBJ1-1, is DVKVTQSSRYLVKRTGEKVFLECVQDMDHENMFWYRQDPGLGLRLIYFSYDVKMKEKGDIPEGYSVSREKKERFSLILESASTNQTSMYLCASRDSQAGTNTEAFFGQGTRLTVV.

The chain has TRBV18 and TRBJ2-1; possibly TRBD1 for D (6 bases). Trimming pared 1 base from V and 6 bases from J, leaving 13 bases between. Per germline, CDR1 KGHSH and CDR2 LQKENI. The CDR3 covers 15 residues. CDR3 nucleotide sequence: TGTGCCAGCTCACCACGGTCATTGGACAGCAATGAGCAGTTCTTC. Amino acids: CASSPRSLDSNEQFF.

The V gene is TRBV27, the J gene TRBJ1-5; perhaps TRBD1 as D (6 bases). The CDR3 contains 14 residues. Between the trimmed V and J ends, which lost 2 bases and 11 bases, there was a span of 16 bases. Germline CDR1 MNHEY, CDR2 SMNVEV (reference sequence). This CDR3 reads CASSLGGEIGAQHF. The DNA of the CDR3 is TGTGCCAGCAGTTTAGGGGGCGAAATCGGGGCCCAGCATTTT.

CDR3 sequence: CASRTGGRSSYEQYF. CDR3 DNA: TGTGCCAGCAGGACAGGGGGCAGGAGCTCCTACGAGCAGTACTTC. The chain has TRBV6-5 and TRBJ2-7, with 10 bases matching TRBD1. The CDR3 is 15 amino acids. After removal of 6 bases from V and 0 bases from J, the junction contained 5 bases not matched to a gene. Germline V gene lookup returns CDR1 MNHEY and CDR2 SVGAGI.